A selection of T cell receptor beta chains follows, all from one sample in a study of T cell responses to AZD1222 COVID-19 vaccine. Produced via immunoSEQ multiplex PCR; TCRdb's table is partial and in-frame only. The data contain some 130,000 clones, over 85% of them singletons. The sample consisted of peripheral blood, taken 28 days after the second AZD1222 dose. All receptors come from an adult who received the AZD1222 COVID-19 vaccine. Both conserved end residues are part of each CDR3. Each record gives: clone size, V gene, J gene, D gene, CDR3 protein, CDR3 DNA. The D gene is left open where the match is weak. The size entry is marked missing in some rows and otherwise reads once, few, many or a size class.

clone_size: -
v_call: TRBV14
j_call: TRBJ1-2
d_call: -
cdr3_aa: CASSQDYRTDTYGYTF
cdr3_nt: TGTGCCAGCAGCCAAGATTATAGGACAGATACTTATGGCTACACCTTC

clone_size: -
v_call: TRBV5-4
j_call: TRBJ2-6
d_call: -
cdr3_aa: CASSPEGASGANVLTF
cdr3_nt: TGTGCCAGCAGCCCAGAAGGGGCCTCTGGGGCCAACGTCCTGACTTTC

clone_size: few
v_call: TRBV2
j_call: TRBJ2-7
d_call: -
cdr3_aa: CASSPREQGEQYF
cdr3_nt: TGTGCCAGCTCGCCAAGGGAACAGGGCGAGCAGTACTTC

clone_size: -
v_call: TRBV5-5
j_call: TRBJ1-4
d_call: -
cdr3_aa: CASSLLLGSNEKLFF
cdr3_nt: TGTGCCAGCAGCTTGCTCTTGGGGTCTAATGAAAAACTGTTTTTT

clone_size: -
v_call: TRBV7-9
j_call: TRBJ1-2
d_call: TRBD1
cdr3_aa: CASSLRGTVNYGYTF
cdr3_nt: TGTGCCAGCAGCTTACGGGGGACAGTTAACTATGGCTACACCTTC

clone_size: -
v_call: TRBV30
j_call: TRBJ2-7
d_call: -
cdr3_aa: CAWSSGLMGEQYF
cdr3_nt: TGTGCCTGGAGTTCCGGTTTGATGGGCGAGCAGTACTTC

clone_size: -
v_call: TRBV21-1
j_call: TRBJ2-7
d_call: -
cdr3_aa: CASSKGWGPMYEQYF
cdr3_nt: TGTGCCAGCAGCAAAGGTTGGGGGCCCATGTACGAGCAGTACTTC

clone_size: -
v_call: TRBV19
j_call: TRBJ1-3
d_call: -
cdr3_aa: CASSPVFSGNTIYF
cdr3_nt: TGTGCCAGTAGTCCGGTTTTCTCTGGAAACACCATATATTTT

clone_size: -
v_call: TRBV7-9
j_call: TRBJ2-2
d_call: -
cdr3_aa: CASSLDSPGELFF
cdr3_nt: TGTGCCAGCAGCTTAGACAGTCCCGGGGAGCTGTTTTTT

clone_size: -
v_call: TRBV6-2/TRBV6-3
j_call: TRBJ1-5
d_call: -
cdr3_aa: CASSYSGGRQPQHF
cdr3_nt: TGTGCCAGCAGTTACTCGGGGGGGAGACAGCCCCAGCATTTT

clone_size: -
v_call: TRBV11-3
j_call: TRBJ2-2
d_call: -
cdr3_aa: CASSLSTGELFF
cdr3_nt: TGTGCCAGCAGCTTATCCACCGGGGAGCTGTTTTTT

clone_size: -
v_call: TRBV6-2/TRBV6-3
j_call: TRBJ1-5
d_call: -
cdr3_aa: CASSYGGTQPQHF
cdr3_nt: TGTGCCAGCAGTTACGGGGGAACTCAGCCCCAGCATTTT

clone_size: -
v_call: TRBV4-2
j_call: TRBJ2-7
d_call: -
cdr3_aa: CASSQPGRTFYEQYF
cdr3_nt: TGTGCCAGCAGCCAACCGGGACGGACATTCTACGAGCAGTACTTC

clone_size: -
v_call: TRBV7-2
j_call: TRBJ1-6
d_call: -
cdr3_aa: CASGSSYNSPLHF
cdr3_nt: TGTGCCAGCGGGAGCTCCTATAATTCACCCCTCCACTTT

clone_size: -
v_call: TRBV30
j_call: TRBJ1-4
d_call: -
cdr3_aa: CAWADGVNEKLFF
cdr3_nt: TGTGCCTGGGCGGACGGTGTAAATGAAAAACTGTTTTTT

clone_size: -
v_call: TRBV7-2
j_call: TRBJ1-6
d_call: -
cdr3_aa: CASRPTAIYNSPLHF
cdr3_nt: TGTGCCAGCAGGCCGACAGCCATCTATAATTCACCCCTCCACTTT

clone_size: once
v_call: TRBV5-8
j_call: TRBJ1-5
d_call: -
cdr3_aa: CASSDRVGIQPQHF
cdr3_nt: TGTGCCAGCAGCGATCGAGTTGGGATACAGCCCCAGCATTTT

clone_size: once
v_call: TRBV5-1
j_call: TRBJ2-1
d_call: -
cdr3_aa: CASSILEESNEQFF
cdr3_nt: TGCGCCAGCAGCATTTTGGAAGAATCCAATGAGCAGTTCTTC

clone_size: -
v_call: TRBV30
j_call: TRBJ2-6
d_call: -
cdr3_aa: CAWSVWRSGANVLTF
cdr3_nt: TGTGCCTGGAGTGTATGGCGCTCTGGGGCCAACGTCCTGACTTTC

clone_size: -
v_call: TRBV11-3
j_call: TRBJ2-1
d_call: -
cdr3_aa: CASSLEGKRESGQFF
cdr3_nt: TGTGCCAGCAGCTTAGAGGGGAAAAGAGAGAGTGGGCAGTTCTTC

clone_size: once
v_call: TRBV28
j_call: TRBJ2-7
d_call: -
cdr3_aa: CASRGASEQYF
cdr3_nt: TGTGCCAGCAGGGGGGCCAGCGAGCAGTACTTC

clone_size: -
v_call: TRBV19
j_call: TRBJ2-1
d_call: TRBD2
cdr3_aa: CASKGDPAGMSSYNEQFF
cdr3_nt: TGTGCCAGTAAAGGTGATCCAGCGGGGATGAGCTCCTACAATGAGCAGTTCTTC

clone_size: -
v_call: TRBV2
j_call: TRBJ2-2
d_call: -
cdr3_aa: CASRGETGELFF
cdr3_nt: TGTGCCAGCAGAGGGGAAACCGGGGAGCTGTTTTTT

clone_size: -
v_call: TRBV13
j_call: TRBJ1-1
d_call: TRBD1
cdr3_aa: CASIGGAVSTEAFF
cdr3_nt: TGTGCCAGCATAGGGGGCGCGGTGAGCACTGAAGCTTTCTTT

clone_size: -
v_call: TRBV30
j_call: TRBJ2-7
d_call: -
cdr3_aa: CAWSRDSSEQYF
cdr3_nt: TGTGCCTGGAGTCGCGACAGTTCCGAGCAGTACTTC

clone_size: -
v_call: TRBV4-1
j_call: TRBJ2-2
d_call: TRBD1
cdr3_aa: CASSWDSSTGELFF
cdr3_nt: TGCGCCAGCAGCTGGGACAGTTCCACCGGGGAGCTGTTTTTT

clone_size: -
v_call: TRBV29-1
j_call: TRBJ2-5
d_call: TRBD2
cdr3_aa: CSVGLAGGETQYF
cdr3_nt: TGCAGCGTTGGTCTAGCGGGGGGTGAGACCCAGTACTTC

clone_size: once
v_call: TRBV28
j_call: TRBJ2-2
d_call: TRBD2
cdr3_aa: CASSSGGLNTGELFF
cdr3_nt: TGTGCCAGCAGCAGCGGGGGCCTTAACACCGGGGAGCTGTTTTTT

clone_size: -
v_call: TRBV27
j_call: TRBJ1-5
d_call: TRBD1
cdr3_aa: CASSVTGGNQPQHF
cdr3_nt: TGTGCCAGCAGTGTCACAGGGGGCAATCAGCCCCAGCATTTT

clone_size: -
v_call: TRBV15
j_call: TRBJ1-1
d_call: -
cdr3_aa: CATSRNTEAFF
cdr3_nt: TGTGCCACCAGCAGGAACACTGAAGCTTTCTTT

clone_size: -
v_call: TRBV5-4
j_call: TRBJ2-7
d_call: -
cdr3_aa: CASSLGLYEQYF
cdr3_nt: TGTGCCAGCAGCTTGGGCCTGTACGAGCAGTACTTC

clone_size: -
v_call: TRBV19
j_call: TRBJ1-5
d_call: -
cdr3_aa: CASSTRTASNQPQHF
cdr3_nt: TGTGCCAGTAGTACTCGGACAGCCAGCAATCAGCCCCAGCATTTT

clone_size: -
v_call: TRBV7-2
j_call: TRBJ1-3
d_call: -
cdr3_aa: CASSPPPAGNTIYF
cdr3_nt: TGTGCCAGCAGCCCACCACCGGCTGGAAACACCATATATTTT

clone_size: once
v_call: TRBV24-1
j_call: TRBJ2-2
d_call: TRBD1
cdr3_aa: CATSRQGTGELFF
cdr3_nt: TGTGCCACCAGTCGACAGGGGACCGGGGAGCTGTTTTTT

clone_size: -
v_call: TRBV12-3/TRBV12-4
j_call: TRBJ1-1
d_call: -
cdr3_aa: CASTTDGNTEAFF
cdr3_nt: TGTGCCAGCACCACAGACGGGAACACTGAAGCTTTCTTT

clone_size: -
v_call: TRBV6-1
j_call: TRBJ1-5
d_call: -
cdr3_aa: CASSEVTWGDQPQHF
cdr3_nt: TGTGCCAGCAGTGAAGTTACCTGGGGTGATCAGCCCCAGCATTTT

clone_size: -
v_call: TRBV2
j_call: TRBJ2-1
d_call: TRBD1
cdr3_aa: CASRQTGPYNEQFF
cdr3_nt: TGTGCCAGCAGACAGACAGGGCCCTACAATGAGCAGTTCTTC

clone_size: -
v_call: TRBV12-3/TRBV12-4
j_call: TRBJ1-2
d_call: TRBD1
cdr3_aa: CASRLRTGYGYTF
cdr3_nt: TGTGCCAGCAGGCTTCGGACAGGGTATGGCTACACCTTC

clone_size: -
v_call: TRBV6-5
j_call: TRBJ1-5
d_call: -
cdr3_aa: CASSYNMAVNQPQHF
cdr3_nt: TGTGCCAGCAGTTACAATATGGCCGTCAATCAGCCCCAGCATTTT

clone_size: -
v_call: TRBV5-1
j_call: TRBJ2-5
d_call: -
cdr3_aa: CASSFQDFQETQYF
cdr3_nt: TGCGCCAGCAGCTTCCAGGACTTCCAAGAGACCCAGTACTTC

clone_size: -
v_call: TRBV2
j_call: TRBJ1-5
d_call: -
cdr3_aa: CASTGGRSQPQHF
cdr3_nt: TGTGCCAGCACGGGGGGACGGAGTCAGCCCCAGCATTTT

clone_size: -
v_call: TRBV6-5
j_call: TRBJ1-2
d_call: -
cdr3_aa: CASSREGDNYGYTF
cdr3_nt: TGTGCCAGCAGTCGGGAGGGGGACAACTATGGCTACACCTTC

clone_size: -
v_call: TRBV2
j_call: TRBJ2-1
d_call: -
cdr3_aa: CASSKASVGNNEQFF
cdr3_nt: TGTGCCAGCAGCAAAGCCAGCGTGGGTAACAATGAGCAGTTCTTC

clone_size: -
v_call: TRBV20-1
j_call: TRBJ1-2
d_call: TRBD1
cdr3_aa: CSASLRQGANGVYGYTF
cdr3_nt: TGCAGTGCTAGTCTTAGACAGGGGGCTAACGGGGTCTATGGCTACACCTTC

clone_size: -
v_call: TRBV4-3
j_call: TRBJ1-2
d_call: -
cdr3_aa: CASSHIDTQSTYGYTF
cdr3_nt: TGCGCCAGCAGCCATATAGACACACAGTCCACCTATGGCTACACCTTC

clone_size: once
v_call: TRBV14
j_call: TRBJ2-2
d_call: -
cdr3_aa: CASSQGTNTGELFF
cdr3_nt: TGTGCCAGCAGCCAGGGGACCAACACCGGGGAGCTGTTTTTT

clone_size: -
v_call: TRBV5-1
j_call: TRBJ1-1
d_call: -
cdr3_aa: CASSFGGNTEAFF
cdr3_nt: TGCGCCAGCAGCTTTGGAGGGAACACTGAAGCTTTCTTT

clone_size: -
v_call: TRBV19
j_call: TRBJ1-1
d_call: -
cdr3_aa: CASSIWGGAFF
cdr3_nt: TGTGCCAGTAGTATCTGGGGGGGAGCTTTCTTT

clone_size: -
v_call: TRBV7-9
j_call: TRBJ1-4
d_call: TRBD1
cdr3_aa: CASSLGDRGNEKLFF
cdr3_nt: TGTGCCAGCAGCTTAGGGGACAGGGGGAATGAAAAACTGTTTTTT

clone_size: -
v_call: TRBV2
j_call: TRBJ2-7
d_call: -
cdr3_aa: CASSSTGANYEQYF
cdr3_nt: TGTGCCAGCAGTTCGACAGGCGCTAACTACGAGCAGTACTTC

clone_size: once
v_call: TRBV2
j_call: TRBJ2-7
d_call: TRBD1
cdr3_aa: CASIPDRGYEQYF
cdr3_nt: TGTGCCAGCATCCCGGACAGGGGCTACGAGCAGTACTTC

clone_size: -
v_call: TRBV5-1
j_call: TRBJ1-4
d_call: -
cdr3_aa: CASSPQEGFNEKLFF
cdr3_nt: TGCGCCAGCAGCCCGCAGGAGGGCTTTAATGAAAAACTGTTTTTT

clone_size: -
v_call: TRBV28
j_call: TRBJ2-7
d_call: -
cdr3_aa: CASSFRGYLRGGAPYEQYF
cdr3_nt: TGTGCCAGCAGTTTTCGGGGATATCTTAGGGGCGGGGCACCTTACGAGCAGTACTTC